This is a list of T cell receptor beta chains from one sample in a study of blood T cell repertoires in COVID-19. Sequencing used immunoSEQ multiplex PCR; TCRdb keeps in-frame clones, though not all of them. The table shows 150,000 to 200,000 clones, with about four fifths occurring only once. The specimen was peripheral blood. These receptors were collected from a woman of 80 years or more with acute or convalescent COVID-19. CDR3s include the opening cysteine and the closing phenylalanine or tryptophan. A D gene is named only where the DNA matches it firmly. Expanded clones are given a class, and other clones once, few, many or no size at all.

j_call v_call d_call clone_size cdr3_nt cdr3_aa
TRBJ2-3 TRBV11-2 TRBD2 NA TGTGCCAGCAGCTTAGGGACTAGCGGGGGCACGGTTACGCAGTATTTT CASSLGTSGGTVTQYF
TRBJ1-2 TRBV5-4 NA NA TGTGCCAGCAGCTTGGGTACGGGGGTAGATCCTGGCTACACCTTC CASSLGTGVDPGYTF
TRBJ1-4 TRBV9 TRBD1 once TGTGCCAGCAGCCCAGGACAGGGGGGGGGAAAACTGTTTTTT CASSPGQGGGKLFF
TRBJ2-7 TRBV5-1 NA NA TGCGCCAGCAGCCGTTCCATGGAGGGCTACGAGCAGTACTTC CASSRSMEGYEQYF
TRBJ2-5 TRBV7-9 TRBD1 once TGTGCCAGCAGCCCCGGGACAGTTCAAGAGACCCAGTACTTC CASSPGTVQETQYF
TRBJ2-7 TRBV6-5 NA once TGTGCCAGCAGTTACTCGACTAACGGGGGCTACGAGCAGTACTTC CASSYSTNGGYEQYF
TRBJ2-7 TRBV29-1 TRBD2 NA TGCAGCGTTGAAAAGCGGGAGACCTACGAGCAGTACTTC CSVEKRETYEQYF
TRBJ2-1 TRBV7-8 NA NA TGTGCCAGCAGCCCACGTGGGGGAGGCTATGGGGACAATGAGCAGTTCTTC CASSPRGGGYGDNEQFF
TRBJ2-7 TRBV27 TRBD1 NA TGTGCCAGCAGTTTATCAAGCGTGGGACAGTACGAGCAGTACTTC CASSLSSVGQYEQYF
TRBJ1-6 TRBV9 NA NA TGTGCCAGCAAGGAGTCGAGCTCCTATAATTCACCCCTCCACTTT CASKESSSYNSPLHF
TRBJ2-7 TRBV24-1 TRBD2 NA TGTGCCACCAGTGACCCACTAGCGGGGGCCGAACATACCTACGAGCAGTACTTC CATSDPLAGAEHTYEQYF
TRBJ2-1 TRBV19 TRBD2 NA TGTGCCAGTAGTTCCCGGACTAGCGGGAGCTTCTATGAGCAGTTCTTC CASSSRTSGSFYEQFF
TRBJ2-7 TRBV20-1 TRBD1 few TGCAGTGCTAGTCACGAATCGGACAGGAATCGTGTGCAGAGCTCCTACGAGCAGTACTTC CSASHESDRNRVQSSYEQYF
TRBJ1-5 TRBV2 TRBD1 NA TGTGCCAGCAGTGGACAGGGGGCTCAGCCCCAGCATTTT CASSGQGAQPQHF
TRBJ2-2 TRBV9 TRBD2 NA TGTGCCAGCAGCGAACTAGCGTACACCGGGGAGCTGTTTTTT CASSELAYTGELFF
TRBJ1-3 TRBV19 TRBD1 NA TGTGCCAGTTTGACCCCGCGACAGGGAAAATTAAGGAGATTATATTTT CASLTPRQGKLRRLYF
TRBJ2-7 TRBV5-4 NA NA TGTGCCAGCAAGGGGGCTAGCGATTCCTACGAGCAGTACTTC CASKGASDSYEQYF
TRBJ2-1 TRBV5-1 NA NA TGCGCCAGCAGCCCCGGAGGGACCTCCTACAATGAGCAGTTCTTC CASSPGGTSYNEQFF
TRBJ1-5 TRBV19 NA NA TGTGCCAGTAGTAGAACTCCGGACAGTAGCAATCAGCCCCAGCATTTT CASSRTPDSSNQPQHF
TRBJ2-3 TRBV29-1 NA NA TGCAGCGTTGTGCCCAGGGGTGGTTATTCGGATACGCAGTATTTT CSVVPRGGYSDTQYF
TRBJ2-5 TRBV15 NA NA TGTGCCACCAGATCGCCCGGGGTGGGCGGGGAAGAGACCCAGTACTTC CATRSPGVGGEETQYF
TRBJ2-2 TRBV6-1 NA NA TGTGCCAGCAGTGAATTGAGGGGAGGAGGGAACACCGGGGAGCTGTTTTTT CASSELRGGGNTGELFF
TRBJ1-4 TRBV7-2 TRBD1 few TGTGCCAGTGGGGGCAGGGGGCGCATTAGTGAAAAACTGTTTTTT CASGGRGRISEKLFF
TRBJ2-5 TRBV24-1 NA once TGTGCCACCAGTAACGAGTACCAAGAGACCCAGTACTTC CATSNEYQETQYF
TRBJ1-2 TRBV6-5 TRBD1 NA TGTGCCAGCAGGTCCCGGGACAGGGGGCAAGATGGCTACACCTTC CASRSRDRGQDGYTF
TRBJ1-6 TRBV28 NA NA TGTGCCAGCAGTCTTAAGGGGTGGGATTCACCCCTCCACTTT CASSLKGWDSPLHF
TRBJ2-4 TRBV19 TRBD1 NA TGTGCCAGCTTACACCTCCCCTCAGGGACAGGCTTAGCCAAAAACATTCAGTACTTC CASLHLPSGTGLAKNIQYF